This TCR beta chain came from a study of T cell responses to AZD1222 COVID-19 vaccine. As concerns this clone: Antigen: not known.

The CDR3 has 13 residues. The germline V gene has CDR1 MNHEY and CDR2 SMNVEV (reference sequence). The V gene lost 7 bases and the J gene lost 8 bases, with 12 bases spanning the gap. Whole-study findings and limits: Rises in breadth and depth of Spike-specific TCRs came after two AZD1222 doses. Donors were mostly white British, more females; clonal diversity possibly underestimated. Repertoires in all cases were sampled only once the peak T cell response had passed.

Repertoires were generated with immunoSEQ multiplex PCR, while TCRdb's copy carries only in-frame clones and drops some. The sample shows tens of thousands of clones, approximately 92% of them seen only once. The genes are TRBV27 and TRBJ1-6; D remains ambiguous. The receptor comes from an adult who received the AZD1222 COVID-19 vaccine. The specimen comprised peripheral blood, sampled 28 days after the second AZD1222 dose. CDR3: CASNQVPDSPLHF. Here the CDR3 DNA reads TGTGCCAGCAACCAGGTTCCAGATTCACCCCTCCACTTT.